Sequencing of this T cell receptor beta chain was carried out in a study of blood T cell repertoires in COVID-19. Study background: Material from acute and convalescent COVID-19 was sourced from the United States, Italy and Spain. The cDNA or gDNA used as material had been derived from T cells, B-cell-depleted T cells, or PBMCs.

Patients in Seattle were enrolled during active infection, then followed longitudinally. As handled by the study authors: Amplification of reference gene primers was used by the study to estimate nucleated cell counts. Here immunoSEQ multiplex PCR was the method, and the copy in TCRdb shows in-frame clones only, minus some. The DNA was the basis for D and trimming; V, J and clone size are from that table. The sample has fewer than 450,000 clones; about nine tenths are singletons. CDR1 is MNHNY, CDR2 SVGAGI, per germline (reference sequence). The CDR3 runs to 14 residues. V lost 4 bases and J lost 3, with 13 bases in between.

This clonotype was sampled from a woman in her sixties or seventies with COVID-19, enrolled during active disease. The chain employs TRBV6-6 and TRBJ2-7, with D possibly being TRBD1 (6 bases). Sequencing input: peripheral blood. The CDR3 nucleotides read TGTGCCAGCAGTTCCCCGACAGGATACTACGAGCAGTACTTC. As protein: CASSSPTGYYEQYF.